This T cell receptor beta chain was retrieved from a study of patients and donors after allogeneic stem cell transplantation. This CDR3 has 15 amino acids. Looked up from germline, CDR1 is ENHRY and CDR2 is SYGVKD. V dropped 3 bases and J dropped 7; count of bases not matched to a gene: 7. TCRdb recomputed calls from the RT-PCR reads with MiXCR, one row per CDR3 protein. The sample contains roughly 40,000 distinct CDR3 sequences, 25% to 35% of which appear only once. This clonotype came up a few times. The sample comprised blood, either unsorted or a sorted T cell fraction (not recorded which). The receptor's source is a human donor who was either an allogeneic HSCT recipient or a stem cell or donor lymphocyte infusion donor (not recorded which). It is not recorded whose cells these are; they may come from a transplant donor. The chain has TRBV10-3 and TRBJ2-4; TRBD1 agrees at 9 bases. CDR3 residues: CAISDPPGQGNIQYF. The CDR3 DNA reads TGTGCCATCAGTGACCCCCCCGGACAGGGGAACATTCAGTACTTC.